These 16 T cell receptor beta chains were all obtained from the same sample, sequenced in a study of blood T cell repertoires in COVID-19 (dated by TCRdb to about 2020). Library preparation used the immunoSEQ multiplex PCR assay. What TCRdb holds here is the immuneACCESS table cut down to in-frame rearrangements. Part of the clones is not present; checked against another copy, under half of the missing clones reflect an unresolved V gene, and the others are unexplained. The sample data list approximately 200,000 clones, and more than 85% of these were observed just once. The ten largest clonotypes hold about 2% of the sample. Material for sequencing was peripheral blood. These receptors all come from a man in his 70s with active or convalescent COVID-19.

The J gene is TRBJ2-7, the V gene TRBV6-6, with D unclear. CDR3 length equals 13 residues. Trimming cost V 5 bases and J 2 bases, with 10 bases left between them. Germline CDR1 MNHNY, CDR2 SVGAGI (reference sequence). CDR3 region: CASSPPTTYEQYF. The CDR3 nucleotides are TGTGCCAGCAGTCCCCCCACAACCTACGAGCAGTACTTC.

This sequence joins TRBV5-5 and TRBJ1-2, with D unresolved. This CDR3 region has 15 residues. V was pared by 0 bases and J by 1 base, with 10 bases between. Germline V CDR1 and CDR2: SGHKS, YYEKEE (reference sequence). CDR3 bases: TGTGCCAGCAGCTTGGTACCACGGGATAACTATGGCTACACCTTC. Translation: CASSLVPRDNYGYTF.

The V call is TRBV11-2, the J call TRBJ1-1; D remains ambiguous. Per germline, CDR1 SGHAT and CDR2 FQNNGV. The V and J ends lost 0 bases and 0 bases respectively, with 8 bases between them. The CDR3 contains 15 residues. The CDR3 is CASSLDPVLNTEAFF. The CDR3 DNA reads TGTGCCAGCAGCTTAGATCCAGTTTTGAACACTGAAGCTTTCTTT.

The rearrangement joins TRBV10-3 to TRBJ1-2, with TRBD1 matching 10 bases. The CDR3 is 16 residues long. Trimming took 3 bases from V and 8 from J; bases not matched to a gene: 12. The germline V gene encodes CDR1 ENHRY and CDR2 SYGVKD. The CDR3 nucleotides are TGTGCCATCAGTGAAACATTACGACAGGGGGCTGGAGGCTACACCTTC. It is translated as CAISETLRQGAGGYTF.

This chain links TRBV5-5 with TRBJ2-3; D is uncertain. The CDR3 loop spans 13 amino acids. Between the trimmed V and J ends, which lost 7 bases and 2 bases, there was a span of 11 bases. Per the germline V gene, CDR1 is SGHKS and CDR2 is YYEKEE (reference sequence). CDR3 coding DNA: TGTGCCAGCTCCCCTATCGACACAGATACGCAGTATTTT. Amino acid sequence: CASSPIDTDTQYF. Full variable domain (remainder filled in from reference TRBV5-5 and TRBJ2-3): DAGVTQSPTHLIKTRGQQVTLRCSPISGHKSVSWYQQVLGQGPQFIFQYYEKEERGRGNFPDRFSARQFPNYSSELNVNALLLGDSALYLCASSPIDTDTQYFGPGTRLTVL.

The gene calls are TRBV10-2 and TRBJ2-2; TRBD1 aligns across 8 bases. Trimming cost V 6 bases and J 2 bases; bases outside gene matches: 5. Germline assignment: CDR1 WSHSY and CDR2 SAAADI. The length of the CDR3 is 15 residues. The CDR3 bases are TGCGCCAGCAGCGGACAGGGAAGCAACACCGGGGAGCTGTTTTTT. Protein sequence: CASSGQGSNTGELFF.

This clone has a single count. J is TRBJ1-5 and V is TRBV2; tentatively, D is TRBD1 (5 bases). Deletions cut 8 bases from V and 2 bases from J, with 13 bases between. Germline CDR1 and CDR2: SNHLY and FYNNEI. This CDR3 is built from 14 residues. CDR3 amino acids: CASDSGTGNQPQHF. In DNA form, the CDR3 reads TGTGCCAGCGATTCCGGGACTGGCAATCAGCCCCAGCATTTT.

The chain has TRBV19 and TRBJ1-5; maybe TRBD1 (6 bases). The CDR3 contains 16 residues. V dropped 5 bases and J dropped 1 base, with 15 bases sitting between them. Germline CDR1 LNHDA, CDR2 SQIVND (reference sequence). CDR3 bases: TGTGCCAGTAGTCCCCGTGAAGGGACAAGCAATCAGCCCCAGCATTTT. It codes for CASSPREGTSNQPQHF.

The chain is built from TRBV2 and TRBJ1-4; D is ambiguous. CDR3 size: 14 residues. Trimming pared 7 bases from V and 1 base from J, leaving 10 bases between. Per germline, CDR1 SNHLY and CDR2 FYNNEI. The CDR3 is CASNLGRTNEKLFF. CDR3 DNA sequence: TGTGCCAGCAATCTGGGCAGAACTAATGAAAAACTGTTTTTT.

This clone was observed a few times. The V call is TRBV14, the J call TRBJ2-1; no definite D call. Germline lookup yields CDR1 SGHDN and CDR2 FVKESK. The length of the CDR3 is 17 residues. The germline V and J ends were trimmed by 1 base and 7 bases, with 20 bases remaining between them. CDR3 sequence (DNA): TGTGCCAGCAGCCAAGTCGGTGGAGTGCTAAGTGGAAATGAGCAGTTCTTC. It yields the protein CASSQVGGVLSGNEQFF.

This chain links TRBV9 with TRBJ2-1; the match to TRBD2 covers 8 bases. Germline CDR1 SGDLS, CDR2 YYNGEE. This CDR3 is 17 amino acids long. The V and J ends lost 3 bases and 4 bases, in that order; junction bases with no gene match: 12. Here the CDR3 reads CASSEGVAGTSYNEQFF. CDR3 DNA: TGTGCCAGCAGCGAGGGGGTAGCGGGGACCTCTTACAATGAGCAGTTCTTC.

This chain joins TRBV19 and TRBJ2-7; 7 bases agree with TRBD1. The CDR3 consists of 13 residues. CDR1 is LNHDA, CDR2 SQIVND, per germline (reference sequence). Trimming cost V 4 bases and J 3 bases; bases outside gene matches: 3. The chain's CDR3 is CASSTHRGYEQYF. The CDR3, as DNA: TGTGCCAGTAGTACCCACAGGGGCTACGAGCAGTACTTC.

V and J are TRBV7-2 and TRBJ1-4, with D perhaps TRBD1 (6 bases). Looked up from germline, CDR1 is SGHTA and CDR2 is FQGNSA. Trimming took off 3 bases at V and 3 bases at J, with 14 bases between the two ends. The CDR3 length is 16 residues. The CDR3 nucleotides are TGTGCCAGCAGCTTTAGGGGGGGCCCGGCTAATGAAAAACTGTTTTTT. It specifies CASSFRGGPANEKLFF. Drawing the rest from reference TRBV7-2 and TRBJ1-4, the complete variable domain is GAGVSQSPSNKVTEKGKDVELRCDPISGHTALYWYRQSLGQGLEFLIYFQGNSAPDKSGLPSDRFSAERTGGSVSTLTIQRTQQEDSAVYLCASSFRGGPANEKLFFGSGTQLSVL.

This sequence joins TRBV4-1 and TRBJ1-4; TRBD1 aligns across 10 bases. V shed 3 bases, J shed 8 bases, and the junction held 12 bases outside the gene matches. There are 17 residues in the CDR3. Germline V gives CDR1 MGHRA, CDR2 YSYEKL. CDR3 nucleotides: TGCGCCAGCAGCCAGCAAGCGACAGGGGGCCTTATCGAAAAACTGTTTTTT. Its protein is CASSQQATGGLIEKLFF.

The chain combines TRBV28 with TRBJ2-5; the match to TRBD2 covers 9 bases. Germline V gene lookup returns CDR1 MDHEN and CDR2 SYDVKM. V shed 5 bases, J shed 2 bases, and the junction held 6 bases outside the gene matches. The CDR3 is 15 amino acids. The CDR3: CASSPGSGGQETQYF. The CDR3 DNA follows: TGTGCCAGCAGTCCAGGTAGCGGGGGTCAAGAGACCCAGTACTTC.

This clone was seen a single time. V and J are TRBV11-2 and TRBJ2-3; TRBD2 matches 13 bases. Germline V gene sequence: CDR1 SGHAT, CDR2 FQNNGV. Trimming cost V 5 bases and J 4 bases; bases outside gene matches: 6. CDR3 length equals 16 residues. CDR3 bases: TGTGCCAGCAGCCGAGGACTAGCGGGGGCCCCAGATACGCAGTATTTT. Translated, it gives CASSRGLAGAPDTQYF.